Given below is one T cell receptor (beta chain) in context. Antigen: not known. The source of the sample is a study of blood T cells in healthy people across ages. Across the study: Using template switching, researchers captured about one barcoded beta molecule for each two T cells. Study-wide results and limits: Unknown donor CMV status possibly confounded expanded clonotype changes. Unsorted PBMCs blocked a conclusive comparison of naive and antigen-experienced cells.

The CDR3 has 15 residues. Germline lookup yields CDR1 DFQATT and CDR2 SNEGSKA (reference sequence). The V and J ends lost 8 bases and 4 bases, in that order; junction bases with no gene match: 11. With a J-beta primer mix and a sample-barcoded 5' primer, a second PCR ran roughly 6 to 12 cycles. A single record per CDR3 protein comes from TCRdb applying MiXCR to the 5' RACE reads. The sample records almost 550,000 distinct CDR3 sequences, nearly 25% being singletons. The data were also submitted as part of a second study, on T cells of mothers and their children.

The sample consisted of blood. This chain connects TRBV20-1 to TRBJ2-5, with 12 positions matching TRBD2. The clonotype comes from a boy aged 5-17 years in good health. The CDR3 is CSRGSSGGARETQYF. The CDR3 DNA follows: TGCAGTAGGGGCTCTAGCGGGGGGGCTCGAGAGACCCAGTACTTC.